This T cell receptor (beta chain) derives from a study of technical replicates of blood from a few donors. This CDR3 is 14 amino acids long. The germline V and J ends were trimmed by 11 bases and 0 bases, with 14 bases remaining between them. Germline V gene data show CDR1 as SNHLY and CDR2 as FYNNEI. The table came from immunoSEQ multiplex PCR; TCRdb's copy has only in-frame clones and leaves some out. Of about 76,000 clones listed, roughly 92% are singletons. V gene TRBV2 combines with J gene TRBJ1-3; maybe TRBD1 (5 bases). This receptor was obtained from a human donor in good health. The specimen was T cells isolated from PBMCs. In nucleotides, the CDR3 is TGTGCCTCTGGGGGGGGGAGCTCTGGAAACACCATATATTTT. It encodes CASGGGSSGNTIYF.